This T cell receptor beta chain was recorded in a study of human CD8 memory T cell subsets (dated by TCRdb to 2019 to 2021). Background on the whole study: To assess clonal relationships, the TCRbeta repertoires of stem-like (TSTEM), progenitor exhausted-like (TPEX) and effector memory CD8+ T cell subsets were compared. TCRbeta repertoires were obtained from about six donors, each contributing TSTEM, TPEX and effector memory subsets.

Sequenced on a NextSeq 550. A Human TCR Profiling Kit was used to prepare UMI-labeled 5' RACE TCRbeta libraries. The same number of PCR cycles was used to prepare all TCRbeta libraries in parallel. On the authors' methods: Each TCRbeta library contained between about 2,600 and 20,000 functional CDR3beta clonotypes. MIGEC 1.2.9 handled UMI extraction and consensus assembly, with a minimum of three reads required per UMI. In-frame CDR3beta repertoires were extracted with MiXCR 3.0.3. Each sample was downsampled to 42,000 randomly selected UMIs before diversity metrics were computed in VDJtools 1.2.1. For each sample pair, the repertoire overlap metrics D, R and F2 were calculated in VDJtools using the top 3,000 clones. TCRdb reprocessed the public reads and reports one entry per CDR3 protein sequence, without DNA. Clone size and V and J calls follow TCRdb, not the original study. Per the sample table, the count is thousands of distinct CDR3 sequences. Around 33% of the sample is taken by the ten largest.

Frequency indicates this clonotype is large (0.1 to 1%); no count is kept. It has no known antigen specificity. The full study reports these points: Based on Chao1 estimates, TSTEM subsets appeared to have greater repertoire diversity than TPEX subsets, which may reflect a broader range of specificities. Although both stem-like subsets shared clonotypes with effector memory cells, the overlap between TSTEM and TPEX repertoires was minimal, suggesting distinct antigen spectra for the TSTEM and TPEX subsets. Only TCRbeta chains were sequenced, and repertoire comparisons were based on six donors, with testing performed by paired t-tests and Bonferroni correction. Similarly high normalized Shannon-Wiener diversity was shown by TSTEM and TPEX subsets, whereas comparatively lower diversity was seen in effector memory subsets.

Taken from cysteine to phenylalanine, the CDR3 has 15 residues. DNA was not recorded. CDR1 and CDR2 are read off the germline V gene (reference sequence) as DFQATT and SNEGSKA. Density gradient separation was used to isolate peripheral blood mononuclear cells from healthy donor buffy coats. In the study, total CD8+ T cells were enriched by negative magnetic separation with EasySep or MojoSort CD8+ T cell isolation kits. For each subset, total RNA was extracted using an RNeasy Mini Kit from duplicate vials of more than 120,000 sorted CD8+ T cells. The PBMCs were used either fresh or after being cryopreserved in fetal bovine serum with around 9.5% DMSO. CD8+ T cell subsets were sorted to purity by fluorescence-activated cell sorting on a FACSAria III.

This TCR came from a human donor in good health. The sequence is built from TRBV20-1 and TRBJ2-7; the D gene TCRdb calls, TRBD1, cannot be checked with no DNA. Sequencing input: CD8+ effector memory T cells (TEM) sorted from PBMCs. The cell subset or site label for this specimen denotes: effector memory CD8 T cells, CCR7- CD45RO+ CD95+. CDR3 loop: CSARDSAGGTYEQYF.